This T cell receptor beta chain comes out of a study of T cells in Graves' hyperthyroidism and ophthalmopathy. Amplified TCR beta CDR3 regions derived from RNA transcripts. The HTBI primer set was used in a first-round RT-PCR of the TCR CDR3. TCRdb re-called the multiplex PCR reads through MiXCR, storing one row per CDR3 protein. The repertoire holds hundreds of thousands of distinct CDR3 sequences, approximately 14% seen once, with 10% in the top ten. The junction had 12 bases not matched to a gene; V was cut back by 3 bases and J by 8 bases. The CDR3 has 14 residues. The V gene's germline CDR1 is SQVTM and CDR2 ANQGSEA. A patient was excluded if there was uncontrolled infection, other autoimmune disease, pregnancy or lactation. On the basis of clinical symptoms, serum thyroxine and TRAb, thyroid ultrasound and orbital computed tomography, diagnoses were made. Isolation of PBMCs was performed on about 10 ml fresh peripheral blood.

This clonotype was detected only a few times. The TCR originated in a woman in her late teens or twenties with Graves' hyperthyroidism. Sequenced material: blood. This chain connects TRBV29-1 to TRBJ1-2, with TRBD1 matching 7 bases. The CDR3 loop is CSVEGQKGAGGYTF. CDR3 DNA: TGCAGCGTTGAGGGTCAAAAGGGGGCAGGGGGCTACACCTTC.